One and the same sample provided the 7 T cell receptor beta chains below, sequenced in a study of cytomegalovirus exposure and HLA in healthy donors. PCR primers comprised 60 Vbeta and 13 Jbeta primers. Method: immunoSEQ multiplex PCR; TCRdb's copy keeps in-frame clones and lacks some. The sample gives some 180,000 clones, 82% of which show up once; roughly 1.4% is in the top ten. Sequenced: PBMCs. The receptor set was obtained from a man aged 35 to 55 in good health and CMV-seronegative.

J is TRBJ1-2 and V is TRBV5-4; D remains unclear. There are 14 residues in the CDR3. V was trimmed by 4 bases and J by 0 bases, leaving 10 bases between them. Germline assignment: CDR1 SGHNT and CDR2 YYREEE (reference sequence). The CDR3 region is CASSPERANYGYTF. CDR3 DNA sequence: TGTGCCAGCAGCCCCGAGCGAGCTAACTATGGCTACACCTTC. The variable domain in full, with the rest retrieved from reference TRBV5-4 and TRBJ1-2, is ETGVTQSPTHLIKTRGQQVTLRCSSQSGHNTVSWYQQALGQGPQFIFQYYREEENGRGNFPPRFSGLQFPNYSSELNVNALELDDSALYLCASSPERANYGYTFGSGTRLTVV.

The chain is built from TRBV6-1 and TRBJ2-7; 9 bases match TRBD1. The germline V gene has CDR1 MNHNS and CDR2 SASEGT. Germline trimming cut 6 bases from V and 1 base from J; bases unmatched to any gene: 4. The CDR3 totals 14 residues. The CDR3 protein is CASRGTGSSYEQYF. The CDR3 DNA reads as TGTGCCAGCAGAGGGACAGGGAGTTCCTACGAGCAGTACTTC.

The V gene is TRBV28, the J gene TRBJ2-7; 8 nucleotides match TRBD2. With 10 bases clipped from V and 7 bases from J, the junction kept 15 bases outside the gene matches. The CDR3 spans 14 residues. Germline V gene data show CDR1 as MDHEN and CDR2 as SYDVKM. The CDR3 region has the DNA TGTGCCACCCACACTGCAGCGGGAGTGGTAGAGCAGTACTTC. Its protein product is CATHTAAGVVEQYF.

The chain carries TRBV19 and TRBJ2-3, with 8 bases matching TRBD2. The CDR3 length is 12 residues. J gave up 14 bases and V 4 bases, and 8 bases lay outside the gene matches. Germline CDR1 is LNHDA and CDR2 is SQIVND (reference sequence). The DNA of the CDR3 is TGTGCCAGTAGTAGCACTAGCGGATTCCGGTATTTT. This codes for CASSSTSGFRYF.

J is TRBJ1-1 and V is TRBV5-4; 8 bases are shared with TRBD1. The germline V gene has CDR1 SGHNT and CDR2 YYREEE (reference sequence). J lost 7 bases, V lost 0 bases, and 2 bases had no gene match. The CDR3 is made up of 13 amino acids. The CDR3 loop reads CASSLADRGEAFF. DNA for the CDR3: TGTGCCAGCAGCTTGGCCGACAGGGGTGAAGCTTTCTTT.

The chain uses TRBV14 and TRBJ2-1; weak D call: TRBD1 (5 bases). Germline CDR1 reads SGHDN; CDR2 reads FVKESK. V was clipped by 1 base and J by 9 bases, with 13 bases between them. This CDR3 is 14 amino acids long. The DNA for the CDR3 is TGTGCCAGCAGCCAAGTGGAAGGGGTGAGTGAGCAGTTCTTC. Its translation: CASSQVEGVSEQFF. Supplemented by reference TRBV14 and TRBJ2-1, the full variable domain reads EAGVTQFPSHSVIEKGQTVTLRCDPISGHDNLYWYRRVMGKEIKFLLHFVKESKQDESGMPNNRFLAERTGGTYSTLKVQPAELEDSGVYFCASSQVEGVSEQFFGPGTRLTVL.

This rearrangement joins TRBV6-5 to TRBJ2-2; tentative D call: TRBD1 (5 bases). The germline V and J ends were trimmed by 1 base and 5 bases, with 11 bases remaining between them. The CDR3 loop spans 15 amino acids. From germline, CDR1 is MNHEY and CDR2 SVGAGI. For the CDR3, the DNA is TGTGCCAGCAGTTACTATAGGACAAGGACCGGGGAGCTGTTTTTT. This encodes CASSYYRTRTGELFF.